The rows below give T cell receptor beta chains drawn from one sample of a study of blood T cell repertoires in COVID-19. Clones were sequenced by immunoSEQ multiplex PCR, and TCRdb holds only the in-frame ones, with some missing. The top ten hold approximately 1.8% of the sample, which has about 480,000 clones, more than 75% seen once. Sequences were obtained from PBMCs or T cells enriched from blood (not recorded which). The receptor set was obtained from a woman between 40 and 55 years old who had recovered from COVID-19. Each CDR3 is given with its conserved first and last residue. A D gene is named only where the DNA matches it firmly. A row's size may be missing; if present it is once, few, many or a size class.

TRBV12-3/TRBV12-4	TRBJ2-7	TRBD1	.	CASSPQGAEEQYF	TGTGCCAGCAGCCCACAGGGGGCGGAAGAGCAGTACTTC
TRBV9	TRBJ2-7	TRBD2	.	CASARSGSSYEQYF	TGTGCCAGCGCTCGGAGCGGGAGCTCCTACGAGCAGTACTTC
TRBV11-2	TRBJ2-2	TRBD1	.	CASSLAQGNPGELFF	TGTGCCAGCAGCTTAGCACAGGGGAACCCCGGGGAGCTGTTTTTT
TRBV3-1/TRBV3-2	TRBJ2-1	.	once	CASSQDTPYNEQFF	TGTGCCAGCAGCCAAGACACTCCCTACAATGAGCAGTTCTTC
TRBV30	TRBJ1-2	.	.	CAWSSNYGYTF	TGTGCCTGGAGTTCCAATTATGGCTACACCTTC
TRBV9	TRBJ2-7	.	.	CASSVLSPGEQYF	TGTGCCAGCAGCGTACTCTCCCCGGGCGAGCAGTACTTC
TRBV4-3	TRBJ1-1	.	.	CASSQDLGQRTQAFF	TGCGCCAGCAGCCAAGATCTGGGCCAGAGAACCCAAGCTTTCTTT
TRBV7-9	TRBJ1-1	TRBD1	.	CASSQQGSEAFF	TGTGCCAGCAGTCAACAGGGGAGCGAAGCTTTCTTT
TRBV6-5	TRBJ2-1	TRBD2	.	CASSYGGVGDEQFF	TGTGCCAGCAGTTACGGGGGGGTTGGTGATGAGCAGTTCTTC
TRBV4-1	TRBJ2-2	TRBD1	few	CASSLGQGYTGELFF	TGCGCCAGCAGCCTTGGACAGGGGTACACCGGGGAGCTGTTTTTT
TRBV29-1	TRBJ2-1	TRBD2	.	CSALGALLAGTNEQFF	TGCAGCGCCCTGGGGGCCCTATTAGCGGGAACCAATGAGCAGTTCTTC
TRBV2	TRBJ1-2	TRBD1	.	CASPRDRSFRYTF	TGTGCCAGCCCCCGGGACAGGTCTTTTCGCTACACCTTC
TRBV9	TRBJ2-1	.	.	CASSVRYSYNEQFF	TGTGCCAGCAGCGTTCGGTACTCCTACAATGAGCAGTTCTTC
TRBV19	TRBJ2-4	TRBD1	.	CASNRGPGMAKNIQYF	TGTGCCAGTAACAGGGGTCCAGGGATGGCCAAAAACATTCAGTACTTC
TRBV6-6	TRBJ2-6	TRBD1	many	CASSPGTGGSGANVLTF	TGTGCCAGCAGTCCCGGGACAGGGGGCTCTGGGGCCAACGTCCTGACTTTC
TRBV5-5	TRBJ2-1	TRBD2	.	CASKTSGRPGYNEQFF	TGTGCCAGCAAGACTAGCGGGAGGCCGGGATACAATGAGCAGTTCTTC